This record looks at one T cell receptor beta chain sequence and its context. This specimen belongs to a study of naive and memory T cell subsets. The SP2 primer and nested alpha and beta constant region primers amplified ligated cDNA in four rounds. A single record per CDR3 protein comes from TCRdb applying MiXCR to the 5' RACE reads. The table includes roughly 56,000 distinct CDR3 sequences, about 7% detected once. A UMI-containing oligonucleotide was joined by 3' ligation to the TCR cDNA template. RNA was extracted from roughly 2.6 ml of whole blood of healthy adults. This sequence originates from a male donor in good health.

The CDR3 here is CASSPLRDSKYF. In DNA, the CDR3 is TGTGCCAGCAGCCCTCTCCGGGACTCAAAGTATTTT. This rearrangement joins TRBV14 to TRBJ2-3; TRBD2 might be the D (6 bases). Trimming took 4 bases from V and 13 from J, leaving 15 bases between them. The CDR3 is 12 residues long. Germline CDR1 is SGHDN and CDR2 is FVKESK.